A single sample is the source of the 21 T cell receptor beta chains below, sequenced in a study of T-cell memory formation after mild COVID-19. TCRdb fed the 5' RACE reads into MiXCR, producing one record per CDR3 protein. The profile shows 530,000 or so distinct CDR3 sequences, 17% of them singletons. Material: PBMCs or a T cell subset sorted from them (not recorded which). These receptors originate from an adult woman who had mild COVID-19 (a few samples of this study predate the infection). Cell type and time point are not known.

This clonotype showed up many times. The chain employs TRBV6-2 or TRBV6-3 and TRBJ2-2, with 12 bases that match TRBD2. The ends lost 5 bases at V and 2 bases at J; junction bases unmatched: 6. Germline V gives CDR1 MNHEY, CDR2 SVGEGT. The CDR3 runs 17 residues. In DNA form, the CDR3 reads TGTGCCAGCAGTCGCGGACTAGCGGGACCTAACACCGGGGAGCTGTTTTTT. This encodes CASSRGLAGPNTGELFF.

This clonotype was counted only a few times. The V gene is TRBV20-1, the J gene TRBJ2-5; D not resolved. CDR1 and CDR2 (germline): DFQATT, SNEGSKA (reference sequence). This CDR3 spans 13 amino acids. V was shortened by 5 bases and J by 5 bases, with 15 bases between the two germline ends. CDR3 nucleotide sequence: TGCAGTGCTTCTAACCGGGCCCCTGAGACCCAGTACTTC. This gives the protein CSASNRAPETQYF.

This clonotype was recorded many times. The chain links TRBV6-6 to TRBJ2-5; D gene uncertain. V lost 6 bases to trimming and J lost 5 bases, with 4 bases between them. This CDR3 is 10 amino acids long. Per the germline V gene, CDR1 is MNHNY and CDR2 is SVGAGI (reference sequence). The CDR3 spells CASRRETQYF. The CDR3 nucleotides are TGTGCCAGCAGGCGGGAGACCCAGTACTTC.

This clonotype was picked up a small number of times. The chain links TRBV5-1 to TRBJ1-2; D uncertain. This CDR3 is built from 13 residues. Looked up from germline, CDR1 is SGHRS and CDR2 is YFSETQ. V lost 5 bases to trimming and J lost 8 bases, with 16 bases between them. The CDR3 here is CASREGSPSGYTF. In DNA, the CDR3 is TGCGCCAGCAGAGAAGGGTCCCCGTCGGGCTACACCTTC.

This clonotype was recorded once. The V call is TRBV12-3 or TRBV12-4, the J call TRBJ1-2; tentative D call: TRBD1 (5 bases). The V and J ends lost 5 bases and 4 bases respectively, with 17 bases between them. The CDR3 totals 15 residues. The CDR3 sequence is CASSLSGGVRYGYTF. In DNA form, the CDR3 reads TGTGCCAGCAGTCTTTCCGGGGGGGTCCGCTATGGCTACACCTTC.

This clonotype has a single count. This chain connects TRBV19 to TRBJ1-1, with TRBD1 as a possible D gene (5 bases). The V and J ends lost 2 bases and 5 bases respectively, with 9 bases between them. The V gene's germline CDR1 is LNHDA and CDR2 SQIVND (reference sequence). This CDR3 comprises 13 residues. As DNA, the CDR3 is TGTGCCAGTAGTATAACGGGGGGAACTGAAGCTTTCTTT. Its translation: CASSITGGTEAFF.

This clonotype was observed a handful of times. The CDR3 sequence: CSVEGTGAQGYYGYTF. CDR3 bases: TGCAGCGTTGAGGGGACAGGGGCCCAGGGGTACTATGGCTACACCTTC. The chain recombines TRBV29-1 with TRBJ1-2, with 10 nucleotides matching TRBD1. Trimming took 3 bases from V and 3 from J; bases not matched to a gene: 10. There are 16 residues in the CDR3. Germline V gene lookup returns CDR1 SQVTM and CDR2 ANQGSEA. The full variable domain, with the rest looked up from reference TRBV29-1 and TRBJ1-2, is SAVISQKPSRDICQRGTSLTIQCQVDSQVTMMFWYRQQPGQSLTLIATANQGSEATYESGFVIDKFPISRPNLTFSTLTVSNMSPEDSSIYLCSVEGTGAQGYYGYTFGSGTRLTVV.

The V gene is TRBV20-1, the J gene TRBJ2-5; unclear D gene. The V gene's germline CDR1 is DFQATT and CDR2 SNEGSKA (reference sequence). Trimming pared 3 bases from V and 2 bases from J, leaving 13 bases between. CDR3 size: 14 residues. This CDR3 is CSASLVAGQETQYF. The CDR3 DNA sequence: TGCAGTGCTAGTCTAGTAGCAGGTCAAGAGACCCAGTACTTC.

The chain links TRBV20-1 to TRBJ1-1; 8 bases are a match to TRBD1. The V and J ends lost 3 bases and 4 bases, in that order; junction bases with no gene match: 4. The germline V gene has CDR1 DFQATT and CDR2 SNEGSKA (reference sequence). CDR3 length: 13 amino acids. The DNA of the CDR3 is TGCAGTGCTAGTACAACAGGGGGCACTGAAGCTTTCTTT. Translating it yields CSASTTGGTEAFF.

This clonotype was observed a few times. V is TRBV7-2 and J is TRBJ1-2; D gene uncertain. Germline V CDR1 and CDR2: SGHTA, FQGNSA. Trimming stripped 5 bases from V and 7 bases from J, with 8 bases between. CDR3 size: 11 residues. The DNA for the CDR3 is TGTGCCAGCAGCCCTACTCGTGGCTACACCTTC. Translating it yields CASSPTRGYTF.

This rearrangement joins TRBV6-5 to TRBJ2-7; 11 nucleotides align to TRBD1. The CDR3 extends over 15 amino acids. Germline lookup yields CDR1 MNHEY and CDR2 SVGAGI. V lost 4 bases and J lost 0; bases outside the gene matches: 2. The CDR3 sequence is CASSSDRGRSYEQYF. The CDR3 DNA sequence: TGTGCCAGCAGTTCGGACAGGGGGCGCTCCTACGAGCAGTACTTC.

This sequence joins TRBV11-2 and TRBJ2-7; 11 bases are shared with TRBD1. Germline V gene sequence: CDR1 SGHAT, CDR2 FQNNGV. J gave up 3 bases and V 5 bases, and 9 bases lay outside the gene matches. CDR3 length equals 16 residues. The CDR3 is CASSPDGTGGFYEQYF. The CDR3 nucleotides are TGTGCCAGCAGCCCGGATGGGACAGGGGGATTCTACGAGCAGTACTTC.

This clonotype showed up just a few times. The chain employs TRBV30 and TRBJ1-1; possibly TRBD1 for D (5 bases). V lost 4 bases and J lost 0, with 12 bases in between. From germline, CDR1 is GTSNPN and CDR2 SVGIG (reference sequence). The CDR3 has 14 residues. Written as DNA, the CDR3 is TGTGCCTGGACGTCGGGGGAGTTGAACACTGAAGCTTTCTTT. The encoded protein is CAWTSGELNTEAFF.

In its sample, this clonotype was seen a few times. This sequence joins TRBV28 and TRBJ2-1; D may be TRBD1 (6 bases). Trimming left V 6 bases short and J 5 bases short, with 8 bases between. This CDR3 region has 12 residues. CDR1 MDHEN and CDR2 SYDVKM come from the germline V gene. CDR3 sequence: CASRQGNNEQFF. The CDR3 region has the DNA TGTGCCAGCAGACAGGGAAACAATGAGCAGTTCTTC.

V is TRBV19 and J is TRBJ2-1, with D maybe TRBD1 (5 bases). The CDR3 sequence is 15 residues long. Germline V gene sequence: CDR1 LNHDA, CDR2 SQIVND (reference sequence). With 4 bases removed from V and 5 bases from J, the gap between germline ends came to 15 bases. CDR3 residues: CASSTGPAVDNEQFF. Here the CDR3 DNA reads TGTGCCAGTAGTACAGGGCCCGCGGTAGACAATGAGCAGTTCTTC.

Ten or more counts support this clonotype. The rearrangement joins TRBV7-2 to TRBJ1-6, with a possible D match to TRBD1 (6 bases). Trimming pared 5 bases from V and 13 bases from J, leaving 18 bases between. The CDR3 totals 14 residues. Per germline, CDR1 SGHTA and CDR2 FQGNSA. The CDR3 DNA follows: TGTGCCAGCAGCCCAGCCAGGGGTCAGTACCCCCTCCACTTT. Its translation is CASSPARGQYPLHF.

This sequence joins TRBV24-1 and TRBJ1-2; D gene ambiguous. CDR3 length: 16 amino acids. Between the trimmed V and J ends, which lost 0 bases and 10 bases, there was a span of 20 bases. Germline values: CDR1 KGHDR, CDR2 SFDVKD. The chain's CDR3 is CATSDLYGTAELVYTF. CDR3 in DNA: TGTGCCACCAGTGATTTGTATGGAACGGCCGAACTTGTCTACACCTTC.

The chain carries TRBV27 and TRBJ2-1; unclear D gene. The germline V gene encodes CDR1 MNHEY and CDR2 SMNVEV (reference sequence). The CDR3 has 15 amino acids. V lost 2 bases, J lost 3 bases, and 11 bases lay in between. The CDR3: CASSLRGWGYNEQFF. The DNA of the CDR3 is TGTGCCAGCAGTTTACGAGGTTGGGGCTACAATGAGCAGTTCTTC.

The genes are TRBV6-6 and TRBJ1-2, with D possibly being TRBD1 (5 bases). This CDR3 comprises 18 residues. From germline, CDR1 is MNHNY and CDR2 SVGAGI (reference sequence). Trimming cost V 6 bases and J 5 bases, with 28 bases left between them. The CDR3 protein is CASRDAPGTFLGAYGYTF. CDR3 sequence (DNA): TGTGCCAGCAGGGACGCTCCCGGGACCTTTCTGGGCGCGTATGGCTACACCTTC.

This clonotype was counted only a few times. J is TRBJ1-1 and V is TRBV25-1; D is ambiguous. This CDR3 region has 13 residues. Trimming stripped 5 bases from V and 6 bases from J, with 13 bases between. The germline CDR1 and CDR2 sequences are MGHDK and SYGVNS. CDR3 loop: CASSYLSDAEAFF. The DNA for the CDR3 is TGTGCCAGCAGTTATCTGAGCGATGCTGAAGCTTTCTTT.

This clonotype occurred once. The rearrangement joins TRBV6-5 to TRBJ2-7, with 8 bases identical to TRBD2. J was trimmed by 0 bases and V by 6 bases; bases with no gene match: 4. The CDR3 covers 14 residues. Germline V CDR1 and CDR2: MNHEY, SVGAGI. CDR3 sequence reads: CASSTSGGSYEQYF. The CDR3 nucleotides read TGTGCCAGCAGCACGAGCGGGGGCTCCTACGAGCAGTACTTC.